This entry lists 7 T cell receptor beta chains sequenced from one sample in a study of blood T cell repertoires in COVID-19. Measured with immunoSEQ multiplex PCR; TCRdb has only the in-frame clones, and not every one. This table holds some 250,000 clones, 84% found once. Sequences were obtained from peripheral blood. These receptors were collected from a man aged 55 to 70 with acute or convalescent COVID-19.

This chain joins TRBV10-2 and TRBJ1-2; the D gene is possibly TRBD1 (6 bases). V was clipped by 3 bases and J by 0 bases, with 11 bases between them. The CDR3 runs to 15 residues. Germline CDR1 and CDR2: WSHSY and SAAADI. The DNA of the CDR3 is TGCGCCAGCAGTGATGGGACACCAACTAACTATGGCTACACCTTC. Its protein product is CASSDGTPTNYGYTF.

This clone was recorded once. V is TRBV11-3 and J is TRBJ2-7, with 7 bases matching TRBD1. Germline CDR1 reads SGHNT; CDR2 reads YENEEA. V lost 1 base to trimming and J lost 6 bases; unmatched junction nucleotides: 3. The CDR3 has 13 amino acids. This CDR3 reads CASSLVEGAEQYF. CDR3 nucleotide sequence: TGTGCCAGCAGCTTAGTCGAGGGGGCCGAGCAGTACTTC.

The rearrangement links TRBV14 to TRBJ2-5, with D maybe TRBD2 (5 bases). The length of the CDR3 is 14 residues. The V end lost 5 bases, the J end lost 4 bases, and 14 bases lay between the germline ends. The germline V gene has CDR1 SGHDN and CDR2 FVKESK. CDR3 bases: TGTGCCAGCAGCAAACAAAGAGGAGGAGAGACCCAGTACTTC. Amino acid sequence: CASSKQRGGETQYF.

The chain links TRBV10-3 to TRBJ2-3; 10 nucleotides agree with TRBD2. CDR3 length equals 16 residues. V trimming: 4 bases; J trimming: 3 bases; junction bases outside the gene matches: 7. CDR1 is ENHRY and CDR2 is SYGVKD in the germline V gene. CDR3 DNA sequence: TGTGCCATCAGTGGGGCGGCTAGCGGGAGTACAGATACGCAGTATTTT. Its translation: CAISGAASGSTDTQYF.

The DNA for the CDR3 is TGTGCCAGCAGCTTAGCGGCTTCAACTAATGAAAAACTGTTTTTT. Translated: CASSLAASTNEKLFF. The chain recombines TRBV7-9 with TRBJ1-4, with D unresolved. V dropped 0 bases and J dropped 0 bases, with 5 bases sitting between them. Looked up from germline, CDR1 is SEHNR and CDR2 is FQNEAQ (reference sequence). This CDR3 has 15 amino acids.

V is TRBV5-6 and J is TRBJ1-2; D not resolved. Trimming pared 4 bases from V and 4 bases from J, leaving 20 bases between. The CDR3 has 16 residues. Germline CDR1 and CDR2: SGHDT and YYEEEE. The DNA of the CDR3 is TGTGCCAGCAGCCCGGTGGGCCAGGCCGTGGGCTATGGCTACACCTTC. This gives the protein CASSPVGQAVGYGYTF.

V is TRBV5-1 and J is TRBJ2-7, with D possibly matching TRBD1 (6 bases). The germline V gene encodes CDR1 SGHRS and CDR2 YFSETQ. The CDR3 contains 15 residues. V was shortened by 4 bases and J by 0 bases, with 14 bases between the two germline ends. The CDR3 coding sequence is TGCGCCAGCAGCCCTCTACAGGGACCCTCCTACGAGCAGTACTTC. Its protein product is CASSPLQGPSYEQYF. The whole variable domain, filled in from reference TRBV5-1 and TRBJ2-7, reads KAGVTQTPRYLIKTRGQQVTLSCSPISGHRSVSWYQQTPGQGLQFLFEYFSETQRNKGNFPGRFSGRQFSNSRSEMNVSTLELGDSALYLCASSPLQGPSYEQYFGPGTRLTVT.